Below are 30 T cell receptor beta chains sequenced from a single sample in a study of T cells in Graves' hyperthyroidism and ophthalmopathy. TCR beta CDR3 region amplification was performed from RNA transcripts. The study used the HTBI primer set for a first-round RT-PCR of the TCR CDR3. MiXCR, run by TCRdb on the multiplex PCR reads, gives a single entry per CDR3 protein. The sample has about 400,000 distinct CDR3 sequences; approximately 14% are singletons. Material: blood. The receptors were gathered from a woman younger than 30 with Graves' hyperthyroidism.

This clonotype was detected a few times. J is TRBJ2-2 and V is TRBV4-2, with TRBD1 matching 10 bases. CDR1 and CDR2 from the germline V gene are LGHNA and YNFKEQ. The CDR3 sequence is 15 residues long. The V gene end was trimmed by 0 bases and the J gene end by 7 bases; junction bases not matched to a gene: 2. CDR3 nucleotides: TGTGCCAGCAGCCAAGATGGACAGGGGGACGGGGAGCTGTTTTTT. Protein: CASSQDGQGDGELFF.

A word on this clonotype: One end of the junction varies from germline; a read error may be responsible. V gene TRBV11-1 combines with J gene TRBJ2-2, with TRBD2 matching 14 bases. The CDR3 is 17 residues long. CDR1 is SGHAT, CDR2 FQDESV, per germline (reference sequence). Written as DNA, the CDR3 is TGTGCCAGCAGCGGGACTAGCGGGAGCCTCAGAGCCGGGGAGCTGCTTTTT. Its protein is CASSGTSGSLRAGELLF.

This clonotype was seen a handful of times. The chain links TRBV27 to TRBJ2-1; no firm D call. Per germline, CDR1 MNHEY and CDR2 SMNVEV (reference sequence). Trimming took off 3 bases at V and 0 bases at J, with 9 bases between the two ends. CDR3 length: 15 amino acids. The CDR3 DNA follows: TGTGCCAGCAGTTTTCGTCCCAGCTCCTACAATGAGCAGTTCTTC. Translation: CASSFRPSSYNEQFF.

The sample holds many counts of this clonotype. The CDR3 DNA follows: TGTGCCTGGAGTCGTGGGACAGGGGGCTACGAGCAGTACTTC. Its protein product is CAWSRGTGGYEQYF. The chain has TRBV30 and TRBJ2-7; TRBD1 matches 11 bases. The CDR3 runs 14 residues. V trimming: 2 bases; J trimming: 3 bases; junction bases outside the gene matches: 3. Germline CDR1 GTSNPN, CDR2 SVGIG (reference sequence).

This clonotype appeared a few times. V and J are TRBV6-1 and TRBJ2-3, with 9 bases matching TRBD1. Per germline, CDR1 MNHNS and CDR2 SASEGT. V lost 6 bases, J lost 9 bases, and 10 bases stayed unmatched. CDR3 length equals 14 residues. Here the CDR3 reads CASRGGTGKTTQYF. DNA for the CDR3: TGTGCCAGCAGGGGGGGGACAGGGAAGACCACGCAGTATTTT.

This clonotype was seen repeatedly, ten times or more. The rearrangement joins TRBV5-1 to TRBJ2-4; tentatively, D is TRBD1 (7 bases). V was shortened by 1 base and J by 8 bases, with 13 bases between the two germline ends. In germline, CDR1 is SGHRS, CDR2 YFSETQ. CDR3 length: 14 amino acids. The CDR3 is CASSLQGRGDIQYF. CDR3 sequence (DNA): TGCGCCAGCAGCTTGCAGGGCAGGGGGGACATTCAGTACTTC.

About this clonotype itself: A much larger clone differs from this one at a single base, so this may be a read error. The gene calls are TRBV6-2 or TRBV6-3 and TRBJ2-7; 7 bases match TRBD1. The CDR3 length is 15 residues. Germline CDR1 is MNHEY and CDR2 is SVGEGT. V shed 2 bases, J shed 2 bases, and the junction held 6 bases outside the gene matches. CDR3 DNA sequence: TGTGCCAGCAGTTACGAGGACAGGCTTACCTACGAGCAGTACTTC. Its translation: CASSYEDRLTYEQYF.

This clonotype came up many times. The rearrangement links TRBV4-2 to TRBJ2-3; 10 positions agree with TRBD2. The germline V gene encodes CDR1 LGHNA and CDR2 YNFKEQ. V lost 4 bases and J lost 2; bases outside the gene matches: 15. This CDR3 has 19 amino acids. The CDR3 DNA is TGTGCCAGCAGCCTCCCATTAGCGGGAGGCCCGACGATCACAGATACGCAGTATTTT. Translating gives CASSLPLAGGPTITDTQYF.

This chain uses TRBV10-2 with TRBJ2-1; 15 nucleotides align to TRBD2. The J segment lost 0 bases and the V segment lost 0 bases, leaving 9 bases of the junction unmatched. Per the germline V gene, CDR1 is WSHSY and CDR2 is SAAADI. The CDR3 totals 21 residues. CDR3 residues: CASSESLARTSGRGSYNEQFF. The CDR3 nucleotides are TGCGCCAGCAGTGAGTCTTTGGCGCGGACTAGCGGGAGGGGCTCCTACAATGAGCAGTTCTTC.

This clonotype occurred many times. The chain uses TRBV29-1 and TRBJ2-7, with 9 bases lining up with TRBD1. Trimming removed 7 bases from V and 3 bases from J; junction bases left unmatched: 10. CDR1 is SQVTM, CDR2 ANQGSEA, per germline. This CDR3 contains 14 residues. CDR3 region: CSAQEGGQGYEQYF. The CDR3 DNA reads TGCAGCGCCCAGGAGGGGGGACAGGGCTACGAGCAGTACTTC.

This clonotype was found many times. The rearrangement links TRBV28 to TRBJ2-3, with D possibly being TRBD2 (6 bases). Deletions cut 2 bases from V and 8 bases from J, with 11 bases between. Germline CDR1 reads MDHEN; CDR2 reads SYDVKM. The CDR3 totals 13 residues. The CDR3 is CASSLGTPGTQYF. The CDR3 DNA follows: TGTGCCAGCAGTTTAGGGACTCCGGGTACGCAGTATTTT.

This clonotype was recorded many times. The rearrangement uses TRBV28 and TRBJ2-1; 7 nucleotides agree with TRBD2. The V segment lost 4 bases and the J segment 5 bases; nucleotides outside the gene matches: 5. This CDR3 has 14 residues. Germline assignment: CDR1 MDHEN and CDR2 SYDVKM. The CDR3 loop reads CASSSGGGHNEQFF. The CDR3 DNA reads TGTGCCAGCAGTTCAGGCGGGGGACACAATGAGCAGTTCTTC. The complete variable domain, with remaining parts taken from reference TRBV28 and TRBJ2-1, reads DVKVTQSSRYLVKRTGEKVFLECVQDMDHENMFWYRQDPGLGLRLIYFSYDVKMKEKGDIPEGYSVSREKKERFSLILESASTNQTSMYLCASSSGGGHNEQFFGPGTRLTVL.

The sample holds many counts of this clonotype. The V and J genes are TRBV4-2 and TRBJ1-5; possibly TRBD1 for D (6 bases). V was trimmed by 0 bases and J by 6 bases, leaving 12 bases between them. The CDR3 has 15 amino acids. Per germline, CDR1 LGHNA and CDR2 YNFKEQ. CDR3 amino acids: CASSQDGGAGQPQHF. In DNA form, the CDR3 reads TGTGCCAGCAGCCAAGATGGGGGGGCAGGTCAGCCCCAGCATTTT.

At least ten counts were recorded for this clonotype. DNA for the CDR3: TGTGCCAGCAGTTACTCCCCGGACAGGAGGAATTCACCCCTCCACTTT. Translated, it gives CASSYSPDRRNSPLHF. This rearrangement joins TRBV6-2 or TRBV6-3 to TRBJ1-6; 7 bases line up with TRBD1. The junction had 6 bases not matched to a gene; V was cut back by 0 bases and J by 7 bases. This CDR3 has 16 amino acids. The germline V gene encodes CDR1 MNHEY and CDR2 SVGEGT.

Ten or more counts support this clonotype. This chain uses TRBV11-2 with TRBJ2-7; 10 bases match TRBD2. Germline assignment: CDR1 SGHAT and CDR2 FQNNGV. V shed 0 bases, J shed 7 bases, and the junction held 6 bases outside the gene matches. The CDR3 is 15 residues long. The CDR3 sequence: CASSLEDGLAVEQYF. The DNA of the CDR3 is TGTGCCAGCAGCTTAGAAGATGGACTAGCGGTAGAGCAGTACTTC.

This clonotype was seen ten or more times. The chain recombines TRBV2 with TRBJ2-7; the D is unclear. The CDR3 is 13 amino acids. Trimming shortened V by 7 bases and J by 0 bases, and 10 bases separated the two germline ends. Germline-derived CDR1 and CDR2 are SNHLY and FYNNEI. CDR3 sequence: CASNRLNSYEQYF. CDR3 nucleotides: TGTGCCAGCAACAGACTTAACTCCTACGAGCAGTACTTC.

The V call is TRBV7-9, the J call TRBJ1-2; weak D call: TRBD1 (6 bases). CDR1 and CDR2 from the germline V gene are SEHNR and FQNEAQ (reference sequence). CDR3 length equals 12 residues. Trimming cost V 5 bases and J 7 bases, with 11 bases left between them. CDR3 region: CASSQAGAGYTF. As DNA, the CDR3 is TGTGCCAGCAGCCAAGCAGGGGCTGGCTACACCTTC.

Concerning this clonotype: The conserved phenylalanine or tryptophan normally closing the CDR3 is absent here, so this likely arose from a read error. The J gene is TRBJ2-1, the V gene TRBV12-3 or TRBV12-4; 9 bases are a match to TRBD2. CDR3 length: 20 amino acids. V shed 5 bases and J 0 bases; nucleotides not matched to a gene: 17. The CDR3 reads CASSEEPPGLAGGSYNEQFI. The CDR3 DNA is TGTGCCAGCAGTGAAGAGCCTCCGGGACTAGCAGGGGGCTCCTACAATGAGCAGTTCATC.

This clonotype was found many times. The chain links TRBV12-5 to TRBJ2-1; no reliable D call. Trimming pared 2 bases from V and 4 bases from J, leaving 9 bases between. Germline CDR1 reads LGHNT; CDR2 reads FRNRAP. The CDR3 consists of 14 residues. As DNA, the CDR3 is TGTGCTAGTGGTTTGACAGAGTATTACAATGAGCAGTTCTTC. Translation: CASGLTEYYNEQFF.

This clonotype occurred many times. The rearrangement links TRBV18 to TRBJ2-3; 15 nucleotides match TRBD2. The length of the CDR3 is 17 residues. Germline V CDR1 and CDR2: KGHSH, LQKENI. V trimming: 4 bases; J trimming: 1 base; junction bases outside the gene matches: 3. CDR3 amino acids: CASSRTSGRAGTDTQYF. CDR3 nucleotides: TGTGCCAGCTCACGGACTAGCGGGAGGGCTGGCACAGATACGCAGTATTTT.

The V call is TRBV9, the J call TRBJ2-2; maybe TRBD1 (6 bases). Germline V CDR1 and CDR2: SGDLS, YYNGEE. The V end was cut by 0 bases, the J end by 4 bases, with 13 bases between. The CDR3 has 16 residues. CDR3: CASSVEGQGSTGELFF. CDR3 bases: TGTGCCAGCAGCGTAGAGGGGCAGGGGAGCACCGGGGAGCTGTTTTTT.

This clonotype showed up many times. The chain couples TRBV7-9 to TRBJ2-7; D is perhaps TRBD1 (6 bases). This CDR3 spans 14 amino acids. V lost 5 bases to trimming and J lost 0 bases, with 11 bases between them. CDR1 and CDR2 from the germline V gene are SEHNR and FQNEAQ (reference sequence). In DNA form, the CDR3 reads TGTGCCAGCAGCGGGACAATTGGCTCCTACGAGCAGTACTTC. Amino acid sequence: CASSGTIGSYEQYF.

This clonotype was seen at least ten times. V gene TRBV13 combines with J gene TRBJ2-1; 8 bases match TRBD1. The CDR3 covers 15 residues. Germline V gene data show CDR1 as PRHDT and CDR2 as FYEKMQ (reference sequence). The ends lost 3 bases at V and 6 bases at J; junction bases unmatched: 7. The DNA of the CDR3 is TGTGCCAGCAGCTTGACAGGGGCACGGGGCAATGAGCAGTTCTTC. Translated: CASSLTGARGNEQFF.

At least ten counts were recorded for this clonotype. The chain carries TRBV30 and TRBJ2-7, with 8 positions matching TRBD2. The V gene end was trimmed by 4 bases and the J gene end by 4 bases; junction bases not matched to a gene: 9. Germline lookup yields CDR1 GTSNPN and CDR2 SVGIG (reference sequence). The CDR3 contains 14 residues. The CDR3 coding sequence is TGTGCCTGGAACTCCGGGACTAGTAGGTACGAGCAGTACTTC. It codes for CAWNSGTSRYEQYF.

The chain links TRBV18 to TRBJ2-5; 8 bases are shared with TRBD1. The CDR3 is made up of 16 amino acids. Losses at the gene ends were 5 bases for V and 5 bases for J; bases not matched to a gene: 13. Germline CDR1 and CDR2: KGHSH and LQKENI. DNA of the CDR3: TGTGCCAGCTCATCCGTCCAGGGGGCGAGTGGGGAGACCCAGTACTTC. It encodes CASSSVQGASGETQYF.

In this sample, this clonotype turned up many times. The chain links TRBV28 to TRBJ1-5; possibly TRBD1 for D (5 bases). Per germline, CDR1 MDHEN and CDR2 SYDVKM. This CDR3 is built from 14 residues. V dropped 3 bases and J dropped 7 bases, with 13 bases sitting between them. CDR3 in amino acids: CASSLFGRGQPQHF. CDR3 DNA: TGTGCCAGCAGTTTGTTTGGGAGGGGACAGCCCCAGCATTTT.

There are many counts of this clonotype. This sequence joins TRBV28 and TRBJ1-2, with 9 bases aligning to TRBD1. The CDR3 spans 14 residues. CDR1 MDHEN and CDR2 SYDVKM come from the germline V gene. The ends lost 3 bases at V and 8 bases at J; junction bases unmatched: 7. The CDR3 nucleotides are TGTGCCAGCAGTTTCCGGGACAGGGTCAGAGGCTACACCTTC. It codes for CASSFRDRVRGYTF.

This clonotype was recorded many times. The chain joins TRBV3-1 to TRBJ2-2; a possible D gene is TRBD2 (6 bases). The germline V and J ends were trimmed by 4 bases and 0 bases, with 12 bases remaining between them. Germline V CDR1 and CDR2: LGHDT, YNNKEL (reference sequence). The CDR3 spans 16 residues. The CDR3 sequence: CASSRRDSANTGELFF. In nucleotides, the CDR3 is TGTGCCAGCAGCCGCCGGGACTCCGCGAACACCGGGGAGCTGTTTTTT. Combining the CDR3 with reference TRBV3-1 and TRBJ2-2 gives the whole variable domain DTAVSQTPKYLVTQMGNDKSIKCEQNLGHDTMYWYKQDSKKFLKIMFSYNNKELIINETVPNRFSPKSPDKAHLNLHINSLELGDSAVYFCASSRRDSANTGELFFGEGSRLTVL.

The chain joins TRBV19 to TRBJ1-1; 7 bases map to TRBD1. Germline values: CDR1 LNHDA, CDR2 SQIVND (reference sequence). This CDR3 is built from 16 residues. V trimming: 2 bases; J trimming: 4 bases; junction bases outside the gene matches: 10. The CDR3 nucleotides read TGTGCCAGTAGTATACGGGAGACAGGGCGATTCACTGAAGCTTTCTTT. Translation: CASSIRETGRFTEAFF.

This clonotype has at least ten counts. The chain links TRBV20-1 to TRBJ2-7, with a weak D call TRBD1 (5 bases). V was cut by 6 bases and J by 1 base, with 16 bases left in between. CDR3 length: 14 residues. Germline V gene sequence: CDR1 DFQATT, CDR2 SNEGSKA (reference sequence). CDR3 amino acids: CSAKRGAGSYEQYF. The CDR3, as DNA: TGCAGTGCCAAAAGGGGCGCCGGGTCCTACGAGCAGTACTTC.